These 4 T cell receptor beta chains came from one sample sequenced in a study of T cells in narcolepsy. Assay used: immunoSEQ multiplex PCR; TCRdb lists only in-frame clones, some missing. The sample contains around 30,000 clones, over 80% of which appear only once. Specimen: CD45RA- memory CD4+ T cells from PBMCs. These TCRs come from a human donor with narcolepsy.

The rearrangement links TRBV5-1 to TRBJ1-4, with no clear D. V was pared by 4 bases and J by 2 bases, with 6 bases between. Germline assignment: CDR1 SGHRS and CDR2 YFSETQ. This CDR3 is 13 amino acids long. The CDR3, as DNA: TGCGCCAGCAGCGGGGAGACTAATGAAAAACTGTTTTTT. Translation: CASSGETNEKLFF.

This clone has only a few counts. The chain carries TRBV10-3 and TRBJ1-4, with D uncertain. Germline-derived CDR1 and CDR2 are ENHRY and SYGVKD. V was trimmed by 6 bases and J by 8 bases, leaving 13 bases between them. This CDR3 is 13 amino acids long. DNA for the CDR3: TGTGCCATCAGCAGTAGCCCAAGGGAAAAACTGTTTTTT. Protein: CAISSSPREKLFF.

The chain joins TRBV5-4 to TRBJ2-7, with 9 bases fitting TRBD1. Germline V gene sequence: CDR1 SGHNT, CDR2 YYREEE (reference sequence). The CDR3 has 16 residues. Trimming took 2 bases from V and 2 from J; bases not matched to a gene: 8. CDR3 in amino acids: CASSLSDRGRPYEQYF. In DNA form, the CDR3 reads TGTGCCAGCAGCTTATCGGACAGGGGAAGACCCTACGAGCAGTACTTC.

This chain connects TRBV5-1 to TRBJ1-6; 7 bases agree with TRBD1. The germline V gene encodes CDR1 SGHRS and CDR2 YFSETQ. The CDR3 runs 14 residues. After removal of 4 bases from V and 7 bases from J, the junction contained 5 bases not matched to a gene. CDR3 nucleotide sequence: TGCGCCAGCAGCACCGGGACAGCCAATTCACCCCTCCACTTT. Translating it yields CASSTGTANSPLHF.